A single sample gave rise to the 8 T cell receptor beta chains below, sequenced in a study of OX40 agonist ivuxolimab in advanced cancers. The protocol was immunoSEQ multiplex PCR, while the TCRdb copy is restricted to in-frame clones and leaves out a portion. Altogether around 10,000 clones are present, roughly 90% being singletons, with the ten largest covering 9.5% to 15%. This specimen consisted of CD4+ or CD8+ T cells sorted from blood, obtained in a trial of the OX40 agonist ivuxolimab. Receptors were obtained from an adult with an advanced solid tumor such as melanoma, head and neck, liver or kidney cancer.

The chain links TRBV19 to TRBJ2-1, with a weak D call TRBD2 (6 bases). The germline V gene has CDR1 LNHDA and CDR2 SQIVND (reference sequence). Trimming cost V 1 base and J 2 bases, with 12 bases left between them. The CDR3 length is 16 residues. The CDR3 reads CASSIGPAGTYNEQFF. CDR3 nucleotides: TGTGCCAGTAGTATAGGTCCGGCGGGGACCTACAATGAGCAGTTCTTC.

The J gene is TRBJ2-4, the V gene TRBV6-6; TRBD1 or TRBD2 may be the D gene (5 bases each). Trimming shortened V by 2 bases and J by 2 bases, and 13 bases separated the two germline ends. Germline lookup yields CDR1 MNHNY and CDR2 SVGAGI (reference sequence). This CDR3 contains 16 residues. The CDR3 DNA reads TGTGCCAGCAGTTACCCTCAATGGGGGACCAAAAACATTCAGTACTTC. Its protein product is CASSYPQWGTKNIQYF.

The CDR3 sequence: CASSLTRRLAGGRQETQYF. CDR3 in DNA: TGTGCCAGCAGCTTGACTCGTCGACTAGCGGGGGGCCGTCAAGAGACCCAGTACTTC. The genes are TRBV7-2 and TRBJ2-5; TRBD2 agrees at 13 bases. Trimming cost V 3 bases and J 2 bases; bases outside gene matches: 12. This CDR3 comprises 19 residues. Germline V gene data show CDR1 as SGHTA and CDR2 as FQGNSA.

This rearrangement joins TRBV7-8 to TRBJ2-5, with D uncertain. The germline V gene has CDR1 SGHVS and CDR2 FQNEAQ. The CDR3 loop spans 15 amino acids. Between the trimmed V and J ends, which lost 1 base and 7 bases, there was a span of 16 bases. The CDR3 DNA is TGTGCCAGCAGCTTAGAGGTGTCTACCTCACGGACCCAGTACTTC. This codes for CASSLEVSTSRTQYF.

The V and J genes are TRBV7-9 and TRBJ2-7, with D possibly being TRBD1 or TRBD2 (5 bases each). Trimming cost V 3 bases and J 10 bases, with 16 bases left between them. The CDR3 runs to 13 residues. Germline V gene data show CDR1 as SEHNR and CDR2 as FQNEAQ (reference sequence). CDR3: CASSFPGAGPQYF. The CDR3 DNA follows: TGTGCCAGCAGCTTCCCCGGGGCAGGTCCTCAGTACTTC.

The chain links TRBV2 to TRBJ2-1; D is ambiguous. Germline CDR1 is SNHLY and CDR2 is FYNNEI. This CDR3 is built from 15 residues. V lost 4 bases and J lost 6, with 16 bases in between. Here the CDR3 reads CASSVSGPYANEQFF. CDR3 coding DNA: TGTGCCAGCAGTGTGAGTGGCCCTTACGCCAATGAGCAGTTCTTC.

This chain joins TRBV11-2 and TRBJ2-5; unclear D gene. Germline V gives CDR1 SGHAT, CDR2 FQNNGV. The CDR3 has 13 amino acids. The V gene lost 3 bases and the J gene lost 5 bases, with 10 bases spanning the gap. CDR3 in amino acids: CASSFHWSETQYF. As DNA, the CDR3 is TGTGCCAGCAGCTTTCACTGGAGTGAGACCCAGTACTTC.

This clone was seen more than once but under ten times. This chain uses TRBV5-4 with TRBJ1-2, with 11 bases fitting TRBD1. The germline gives CDR1 SGHNT, CDR2 YYREEE (reference sequence). The J segment lost 8 bases and the V segment lost 0 bases, leaving 6 bases of the junction unmatched. There are 15 residues in the CDR3. The CDR3 DNA sequence: TGTGCCAGCAGCTTGGATGGACAGGGGGCCTGGGGCTACACCTTC. Its protein product is CASSLDGQGAWGYTF.